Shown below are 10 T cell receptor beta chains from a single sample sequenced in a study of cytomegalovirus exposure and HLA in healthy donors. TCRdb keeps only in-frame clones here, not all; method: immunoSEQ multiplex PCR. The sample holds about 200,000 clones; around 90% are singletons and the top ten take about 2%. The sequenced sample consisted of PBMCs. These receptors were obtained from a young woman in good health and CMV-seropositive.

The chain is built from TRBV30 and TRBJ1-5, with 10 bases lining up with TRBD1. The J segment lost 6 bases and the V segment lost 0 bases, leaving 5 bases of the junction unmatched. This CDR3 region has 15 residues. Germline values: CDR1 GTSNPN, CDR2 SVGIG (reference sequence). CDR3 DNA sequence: TGTGCCTGGAGTGTGGTTGGGGACAGGGGTCAGCCCCAGCATTTT. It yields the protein CAWSVVGDRGQPQHF.

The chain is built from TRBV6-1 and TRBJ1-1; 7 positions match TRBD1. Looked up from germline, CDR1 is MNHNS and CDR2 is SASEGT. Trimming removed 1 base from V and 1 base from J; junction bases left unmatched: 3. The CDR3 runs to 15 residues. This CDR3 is CASSEVAGGNTEAFF. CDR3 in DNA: TGTGCCAGCAGTGAAGTGGCAGGGGGGAACACTGAAGCTTTCTTT.

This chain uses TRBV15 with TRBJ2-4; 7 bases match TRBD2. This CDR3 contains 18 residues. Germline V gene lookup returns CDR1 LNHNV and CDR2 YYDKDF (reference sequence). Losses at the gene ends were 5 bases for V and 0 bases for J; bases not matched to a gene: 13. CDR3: CATSPEMGGFLAKNIQYF. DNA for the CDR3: TGTGCCACCAGCCCTGAAATGGGGGGGTTCCTAGCCAAAAACATTCAGTACTTC.

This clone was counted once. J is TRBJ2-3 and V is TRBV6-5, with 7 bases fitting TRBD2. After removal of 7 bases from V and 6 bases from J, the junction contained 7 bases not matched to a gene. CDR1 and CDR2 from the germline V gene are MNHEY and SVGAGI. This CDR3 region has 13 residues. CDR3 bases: TGTGCCAGCAATAGGGTCGGGGGGGATACGCAGTATTTT. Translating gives CASNRVGGDTQYF.

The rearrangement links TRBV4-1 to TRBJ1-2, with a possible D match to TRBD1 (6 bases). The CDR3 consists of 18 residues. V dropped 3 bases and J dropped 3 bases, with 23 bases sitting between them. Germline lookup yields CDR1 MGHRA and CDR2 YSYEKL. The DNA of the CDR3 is TGCGCCAGCAGCCACGTTTCTAACAGGGCTGTGGGGGACTATGGCTACACCTTC. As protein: CASSHVSNRAVGDYGYTF.

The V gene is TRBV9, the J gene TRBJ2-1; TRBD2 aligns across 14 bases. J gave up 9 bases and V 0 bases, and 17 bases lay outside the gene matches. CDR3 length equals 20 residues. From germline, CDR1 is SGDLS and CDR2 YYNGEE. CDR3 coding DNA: TGTGCCAGCAGCGTAGGAGGGGGACTAGCGGGAGAGCTTACACTGGGTGAGCAGTTCTTC. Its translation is CASSVGGGLAGELTLGEQFF. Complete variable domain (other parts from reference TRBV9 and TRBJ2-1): DSGVTQTPKHLITATGQRVTLRCSPRSGDLSVYWYQQSLDQGLQFLIQYYNGEERAKGNILERFSAQQFPDLHSELNLSSLELGDSALYFCASSVGGGLAGELTLGEQFFGPGTRLTVL.

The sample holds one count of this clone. The CDR3, as DNA: TGCGCCAGCAGCCAAGATCCCCCGATGACAGGGAATTACAATGAGCAGTTCTTC. Translated: CASSQDPPMTGNYNEQFF. The J gene is TRBJ2-1, the V gene TRBV4-1; TRBD1 matches at 7 bases. Trimming took 0 bases from V and 4 from J; bases not matched to a gene: 12. The CDR3 spans 18 residues. Per germline, CDR1 MGHRA and CDR2 YSYEKL.

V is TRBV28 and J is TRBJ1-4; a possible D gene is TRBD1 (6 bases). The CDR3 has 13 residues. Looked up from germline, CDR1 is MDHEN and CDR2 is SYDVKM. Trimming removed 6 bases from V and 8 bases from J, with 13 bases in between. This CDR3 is CASSLGGGEKLFF. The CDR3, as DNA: TGTGCCAGCAGCCTCGGGGGGGGCGAAAAACTGTTTTTT.

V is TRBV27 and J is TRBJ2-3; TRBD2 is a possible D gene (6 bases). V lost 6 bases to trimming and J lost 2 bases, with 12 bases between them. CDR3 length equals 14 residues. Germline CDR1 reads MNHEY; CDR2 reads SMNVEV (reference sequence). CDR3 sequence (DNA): TGTGCCAGCAGGTTAGCGGAAGACACAGATACGCAGTATTTT. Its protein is CASRLAEDTDTQYF.

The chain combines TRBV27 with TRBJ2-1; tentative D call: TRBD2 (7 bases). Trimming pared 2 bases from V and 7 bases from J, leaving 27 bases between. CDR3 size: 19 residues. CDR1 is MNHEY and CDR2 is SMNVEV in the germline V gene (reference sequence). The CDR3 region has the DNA TGTGCCAGCAGTTTAACGGCGATTCGGGGGGCTCGTTGGAGAAATGAGCAGTTCTTC. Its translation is CASSLTAIRGARWRNEQFF.